These 27 T cell receptor beta chains were sequenced from one sample in a study of blood T cell repertoires in COVID-19. Generated by immunoSEQ multiplex PCR, the TCRdb table keeps only in-frame clones and is missing some. Of approximately 190,000 clones detected, over 75% appear once; the ten largest clones hold around 5.9%. Sequences were obtained from peripheral blood. The receptor source for this set is a middle-aged woman who had recovered from COVID-19.

This chain links TRBV19 with TRBJ2-1, with unresolved D. Germline lookup yields CDR1 LNHDA and CDR2 SQIVND (reference sequence). The CDR3 totals 16 residues. V was trimmed by 2 bases and J by 0 bases, leaving 11 bases between them. For the CDR3, the DNA is TGTGCCAGTAGTATATCTGCGGCGAGCTCCTACAATGAGCAGTTCTTC. It codes for CASSISAASSYNEQFF.

The rearrangement links TRBV28 to TRBJ2-5; a possible D gene is TRBD1 (6 bases). The CDR3 covers 14 residues. Germline V gives CDR1 MDHEN, CDR2 SYDVKM. The germline V and J ends were trimmed by 3 bases and 4 bases, with 12 bases remaining between them. The CDR3 region is CASSLSGGRETQYF. Written as DNA, the CDR3 is TGTGCCAGCAGTTTGTCTGGGGGCCGAGAGACCCAGTACTTC.

J is TRBJ2-3 and V is TRBV5-1, with TRBD2 matching 7 bases. Germline V lookup: CDR1 SGHRS, CDR2 YFSETQ. V was clipped by 1 base and J by 5 bases; unmatched bases: 7. This CDR3 region has 15 residues. CDR3 DNA: TGCGCCAGCAGCTTGATGCCGGGAGGTGTAGATACGCAGTATTTT. Translation: CASSLMPGGVDTQYF.

The J gene is TRBJ2-7, the V gene TRBV21-1; the DNA was not compared with TRBD2, the D call given in the table. TRBV21-1 is a pseudogene segment. The CDR3 sequence is 15 residues long. CDR3 nucleotide sequence: TGTGCCAGCAGTACCGGACTAGCTGGATCCAACGAGCAGTACTTC. Its protein is CASSTGLAGSNEQYF.

This chain joins TRBV28 and TRBJ1-5; D ambiguous. V lost 4 bases to trimming and J lost 8 bases, with 18 bases between them. Germline V gene lookup returns CDR1 MDHEN and CDR2 SYDVKM. The CDR3 runs 15 residues. As DNA, the CDR3 is TGTGCCAGCAGTTACCTCCCCGGGGAGTACGAGCCCCAGCATTTT. Amino acids: CASSYLPGEYEPQHF. The full variable domain, completed using reference TRBV28 and TRBJ1-5, is DVKVTQSSRYLVKRTGEKVFLECVQDMDHENMFWYRQDPGLGLRLIYFSYDVKMKEKGDIPEGYSVSREKKERFSLILESASTNQTSMYLCASSYLPGEYEPQHFGDGTRLSIL.

Here the CDR3 DNA reads TGTGCCAGCAGTTACTCGAACCACGACAGGTGGAACACCGGGGAGCTGTTTTTT. It specifies CASSYSNHDRWNTGELFF. The chain combines TRBV6-2 or TRBV6-3 with TRBJ2-2, with D possibly TRBD1 on 6 matching bases. Germline values: CDR1 MNHEY, CDR2 SVGEGT. V was clipped by 0 bases and J by 1 base, with 15 bases between them. CDR3 length: 18 amino acids.

This clone was seen just once. The chain employs TRBV12-5 and TRBJ1-1; D is undetermined. Looked up from germline, CDR1 is LGHNT and CDR2 is FRNRAP. The CDR3 covers 14 residues. Trimming removed 9 bases at V and 3 bases at J, with 17 bases between. In nucleotides, the CDR3 is TGTGCTAGCCGGCTAGGAGGGCTTTACACTGAAGCTTTCTTT. It specifies CASRLGGLYTEAFF.

This rearrangement joins TRBV2 to TRBJ1-2, with TRBD1 matching 9 bases. V trimming: 3 bases; J trimming: 8 bases; junction bases outside the gene matches: 7. This CDR3 comprises 14 residues. CDR1 is SNHLY and CDR2 is FYNNEI in the germline V gene. The CDR3 is CASSEGQGMQGYTF. CDR3 DNA: TGTGCCAGCAGTGAGGGACAGGGTATGCAGGGCTACACCTTC.

The rearrangement links TRBV29-1 to TRBJ2-7; 9 bases map to TRBD2. Per germline, CDR1 SQVTM and CDR2 ANQGSEA. The ends lost 1 base at V and 7 bases at J; junction bases unmatched: 5. CDR3 length: 13 residues. The CDR3 nucleotides are TGCAGCGTTGAAGTGGGCAGCGGGGGGGAGCAGTACTTC. It encodes CSVEVGSGGEQYF.

The chain joins TRBV11-2 to TRBJ2-5; D ambiguous. V dropped 4 bases and J dropped 5 bases, with 23 bases sitting between them. CDR1 and CDR2 from the germline V gene are SGHAT and FQNNGV. This CDR3 is built from 17 residues. DNA for the CDR3: TGTGCCAGCAGCTCCCTATCATTGAGGTCGGGTGCGGAGACCCAGTACTTC. Translated: CASSSLSLRSGAETQYF.

The chain has TRBV7-9 and TRBJ2-7, with D uncertain. With 0 bases removed from V and 5 bases from J, the gap between germline ends came to 17 bases. Germline CDR1 SEHNR, CDR2 FQNEAQ (reference sequence). The CDR3 contains 16 residues. The CDR3: CASSLAQQMVSDEQYF. The CDR3, as DNA: TGTGCCAGCAGCTTAGCGCAACAGATGGTGTCGGACGAGCAGTACTTC.

The J gene is TRBJ1-1, the V gene TRBV6-5; no firm D call. CDR1 MNHEY and CDR2 SVGAGI come from the germline V gene. CDR3 length: 13 amino acids. Trimming shortened V by 5 bases and J by 1 base, and 8 bases separated the two germline ends. CDR3 DNA: TGTGCCAGCAGTCCCGGTTGGAACACTGAAGCTTTCTTT. Translation gives CASSPGWNTEAFF.

This clone was seen only a few times. The chain employs TRBV9 and TRBJ2-1, with D perhaps matching TRBD2 (6 bases). Germline loops: CDR1 SGDLS, CDR2 YYNGEE. The CDR3 consists of 15 residues. Trimming pared 2 bases from V and 5 bases from J, leaving 14 bases between. The CDR3 here is CASSVEGRTNNEQFF. CDR3 sequence (DNA): TGTGCCAGCAGCGTGGAGGGGCGGACAAACAATGAGCAGTTCTTC.

The chain uses TRBV6-6 and TRBJ2-1; TRBD2 matches 14 bases. V lost 5 bases to trimming and J lost 7 bases; unmatched junction nucleotides: 10. The V gene's germline CDR1 is MNHNY and CDR2 SVGAGI (reference sequence). The CDR3 extends over 17 amino acids. CDR3 sequence: CASSRYGGLAGVNEQFF. The CDR3 bases are TGTGCCAGCAGTCGATACGGGGGACTAGCGGGGGTAAATGAGCAGTTCTTC.

The chain combines TRBV5-1 with TRBJ2-3; possible D gene TRBD2, 6 bases. Trimming removed 4 bases at V and 4 bases at J, with 16 bases between. The germline gives CDR1 SGHRS, CDR2 YFSETQ. The CDR3 has 15 residues. The CDR3 sequence is CASSQTGDGADTQYF. In DNA, the CDR3 is TGCGCCAGCAGCCAGACGGGAGACGGGGCAGATACGCAGTATTTT.

This clone showed up just once. The rearrangement uses TRBV7-3 and TRBJ2-1; a possible D gene is TRBD2 (5 bases). From germline, CDR1 is SGHTA and CDR2 FQGTGA. Trimming cost V 4 bases and J 8 bases, with 18 bases left between them. This CDR3 comprises 15 residues. CDR3 sequence: CASSSVGGHGDEQFF. The CDR3 DNA is TGTGCCAGCAGCTCCGTGGGCGGGCACGGCGATGAGCAGTTCTTC.

CDR3 coding DNA: TGTGCCAGCAGTGGGGACTACTACGAGCAGTACTTC. It is translated as CASSGDYYEQYF. The V and J genes are TRBV12-3 or TRBV12-4 and TRBJ2-7, with 7 positions matching TRBD2. V lost 5 bases, J lost 3 bases, and 1 base stayed unmatched. CDR3 size: 12 residues.

V gene TRBV7-9 combines with J gene TRBJ2-1, with 13 positions matching TRBD2. V lost 0 bases and J lost 7; bases outside the gene matches: 12. This CDR3 has 19 amino acids. Germline V lookup: CDR1 SEHNR, CDR2 FQNEAQ (reference sequence). CDR3: CASSLARGVTTSGRNEQFF. The CDR3 DNA sequence: TGTGCCAGCAGCTTAGCGCGCGGAGTAACGACTAGCGGGAGGAATGAGCAGTTCTTC.

The chain employs TRBV30 and TRBJ1-6; D is uncertain. Trimming left V 1 base short and J 4 bases short, with 11 bases between. The length of the CDR3 is 15 residues. Per germline, CDR1 GTSNPN and CDR2 SVGIG (reference sequence). The CDR3 spells CAWSGLLGYNSPLHF. CDR3 DNA sequence: TGTGCCTGGAGTGGGCTACTCGGGTATAATTCACCCCTCCACTTT. Full variable domain (rest looked up from reference TRBV30 and TRBJ1-6): SQTIHQWPATLVQPVGSPLSLECTVEGTSNPNLYWYRQAAGRGLQLLFYSVGIGQISSEVPQNLSASRPQDRQFILSSKKLLLSDSGFYLCAWSGLLGYNSPLHFGNGTRLTVT.

The chain joins TRBV3-1 (or the pseudogene TRBV3-2) to TRBJ1-1, with TRBD1 as a possible D gene (6 bases). Germline CDR1 reads LGHDT; CDR2 reads YNNKEL (reference sequence). The V end lost 2 bases, the J end lost 7 bases, and 11 bases lay between the germline ends. There are 13 residues in the CDR3. The CDR3 is CASSQNQGIEAFF. As DNA, the CDR3 is TGTGCCAGCAGCCAAAACCAGGGGATTGAAGCTTTCTTT.

The chain couples TRBV5-1 to TRBJ1-4; D possibly corresponds to TRBD1 (5 bases). This CDR3 comprises 15 residues. Germline CDR1 and CDR2: SGHRS and YFSETQ. Deletions cut 3 bases from V and 4 bases from J, with 13 bases between. The DNA for the CDR3 is TGCGCCAGCAGCTCGAGGGTCGGGGGTAATGAAAAACTGTTTTTT. It is translated as CASSSRVGGNEKLFF.

This clone was counted once. Other DNA sequences within the sample encode an identical CDR3. This sequence joins TRBV18 and TRBJ2-7; 8 bases agree with TRBD1. CDR3 length equals 14 residues. With V trimmed by 2 bases and J by 2 bases, 2 bases remained unmatched. Germline CDR1 and CDR2: KGHSH and LQKENI. The CDR3 sequence is CASSPTGGPYEQYF. In DNA form, the CDR3 reads TGTGCCAGCTCACCAACAGGGGGTCCCTACGAGCAGTACTTC.

This chain joins TRBV9 and TRBJ2-1; a weak D match, TRBD2 (6 bases). The CDR3 totals 17 residues. Germline V gene lookup returns CDR1 SGDLS and CDR2 YYNGEE. Trimming cost V 0 bases and J 0 bases, with 13 bases left between them. The CDR3 loop is CASSVAGSAFSYNEQFF. The CDR3 DNA follows: TGTGCCAGCAGCGTAGCCGGGAGCGCTTTCTCCTACAATGAGCAGTTCTTC.

The rearrangement uses TRBV9 and TRBJ2-1, with 8 bases identical to TRBD2. Trimming cost V 0 bases and J 4 bases; bases outside gene matches: 3. The CDR3 totals 15 residues. Germline V lookup: CDR1 SGDLS, CDR2 YYNGEE. Written as DNA, the CDR3 is TGTGCCAGCAGCGTAGACACTAGCGGATACAATGAGCAGTTCTTC. It codes for CASSVDTSGYNEQFF.

The chain combines TRBV18 with TRBJ1-3; 9 nucleotides align to TRBD1. This CDR3 is 17 amino acids long. Germline trimming cut 4 bases from V and 1 base from J; bases unmatched to any gene: 8. Germline V gives CDR1 KGHSH, CDR2 LQKENI. The chain's CDR3 is CASSLISGTGSGNTIYF. CDR3 sequence (DNA): TGTGCCAGCTCACTTATATCCGGGACAGGGTCTGGAAACACCATATATTTT.

V and J are TRBV30 and TRBJ2-5; 7 bases match TRBD1. From germline, CDR1 is GTSNPN and CDR2 SVGIG (reference sequence). The junction had 11 bases not matched to a gene; V was cut back by 6 bases and J by 4 bases. The CDR3 is 14 amino acids. Here the CDR3 DNA reads TGTGCCTGTGATCGACAGGGCCCCATAGAGACCCAGTACTTC. It specifies CACDRQGPIETQYF.

The chain carries TRBV6-1 and TRBJ2-3, with 10 bases aligning to TRBD2. Germline V gene lookup returns CDR1 MNHNS and CDR2 SASEGT. V lost 0 bases, J lost 0 bases, and 12 bases stayed unmatched. The CDR3 consists of 20 residues. The CDR3 nucleotides are TGTGCCAGCAGTGAAGCTAGGACTAGCGGAAAGTACCGAAGCACAGATACGCAGTATTTT. Translation: CASSEARTSGKYRSTDTQYF.